This paragraph covers one T cell receptor (beta chain) sequence. The sample's time point: blood 2 weeks post-SBRT. Treatment in this sample: 15 Gy SBRT to primary tumor, nephrectomy 4 weeks later. This entry belongs to a study of radiation and T cells in renal cell carcinoma. Per germline, CDR1 SGHTS and CDR2 YDEGEE. V dropped 4 bases and J dropped 6; count of bases not matched to a gene: 4. The CDR3 is 13 residues long. The table came from immunoSEQ multiplex PCR; TCRdb's copy has only in-frame clones and leaves some out. The sample consists of approximately 75,000 clones, roughly 82% of them appearing once.

The sequences come from blood, collected from a patient whose treatment included radiotherapy and nephrectomy. The chain couples TRBV5-8 to TRBJ1-5, with TRBD1 matching 7 bases. This sequence was found in a man between 60 and 70 years old with renal cell carcinoma. The CDR3 region is CASSPTGFQPQHF. As DNA, the CDR3 is TGTGCCAGCAGCCCGACAGGGTTTCAGCCCCAGCATTTT.